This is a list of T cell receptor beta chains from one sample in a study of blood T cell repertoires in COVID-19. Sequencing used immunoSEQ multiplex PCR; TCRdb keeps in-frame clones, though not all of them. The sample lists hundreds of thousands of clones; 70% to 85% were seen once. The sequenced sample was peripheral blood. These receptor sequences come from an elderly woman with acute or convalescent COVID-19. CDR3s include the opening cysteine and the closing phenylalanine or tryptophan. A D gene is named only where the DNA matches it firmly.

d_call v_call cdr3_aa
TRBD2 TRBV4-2 CASSPGTSGDITDTQYF
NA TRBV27 CASSSKAFLGANVLTF
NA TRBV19 CASKGQFEKLFF
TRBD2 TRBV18 CASSPASGDNEQFF
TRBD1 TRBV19 CASTSRGSDTEAFF
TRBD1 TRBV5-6 CASSLGQGADTQYF
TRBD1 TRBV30 CAWSVIDRGHGNTIYF
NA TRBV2 CASSPGLQRYNEQFF
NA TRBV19 CASSIAGPYSNQPQHF
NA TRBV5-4 CASSLAVRDGYTF
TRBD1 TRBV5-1 CASSWGSGGTGELFF
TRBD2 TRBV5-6 CASSWRTSVADTQYF
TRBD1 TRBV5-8 CASSLRDSRNSPLHF
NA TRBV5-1 CASSLVVGLASETQYF
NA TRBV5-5 CASSPIGRDTDGYTF